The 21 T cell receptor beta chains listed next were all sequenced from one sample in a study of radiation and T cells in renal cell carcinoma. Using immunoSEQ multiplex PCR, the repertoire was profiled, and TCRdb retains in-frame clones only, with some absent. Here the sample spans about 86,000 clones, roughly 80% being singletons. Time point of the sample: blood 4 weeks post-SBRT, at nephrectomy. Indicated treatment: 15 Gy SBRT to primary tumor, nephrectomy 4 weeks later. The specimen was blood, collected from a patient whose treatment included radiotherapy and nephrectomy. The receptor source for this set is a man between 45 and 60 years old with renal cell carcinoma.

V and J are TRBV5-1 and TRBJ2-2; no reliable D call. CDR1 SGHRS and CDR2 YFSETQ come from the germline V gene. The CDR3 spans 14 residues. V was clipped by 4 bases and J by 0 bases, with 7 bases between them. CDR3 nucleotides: TGCGCCAGCAGCCCTGGTGCGAACACCGGGGAGCTGTTTTTT. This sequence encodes CASSPGANTGELFF.

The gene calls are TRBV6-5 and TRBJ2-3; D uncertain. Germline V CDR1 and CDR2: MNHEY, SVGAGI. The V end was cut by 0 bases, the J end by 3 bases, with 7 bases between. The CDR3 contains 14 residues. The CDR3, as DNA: TGTGCCAGCAGTTACTCTCTGGGGACAGATACGCAGTATTTT. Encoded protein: CASSYSLGTDTQYF.

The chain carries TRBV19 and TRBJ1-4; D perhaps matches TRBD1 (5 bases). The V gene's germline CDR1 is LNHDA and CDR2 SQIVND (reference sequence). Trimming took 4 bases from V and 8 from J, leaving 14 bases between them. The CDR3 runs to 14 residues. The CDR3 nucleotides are TGTGCCAGTAGTAGCCAGGGTGGTTACGAAAAACTGTTTTTT. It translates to CASSSQGGYEKLFF.

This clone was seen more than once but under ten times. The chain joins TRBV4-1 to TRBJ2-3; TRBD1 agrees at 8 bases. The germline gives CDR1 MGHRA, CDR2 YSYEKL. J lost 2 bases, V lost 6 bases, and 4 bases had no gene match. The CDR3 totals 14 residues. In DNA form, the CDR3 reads TGCGCCAGCAGAAACAGGGGGAACACAGATACGCAGTATTTT. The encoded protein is CASRNRGNTDTQYF.

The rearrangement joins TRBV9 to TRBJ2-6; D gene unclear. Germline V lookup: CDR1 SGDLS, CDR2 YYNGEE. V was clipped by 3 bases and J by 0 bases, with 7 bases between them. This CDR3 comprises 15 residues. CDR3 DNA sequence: TGTGCCAGCAGCGATCAGAGCTCTGGGGCCAACGTCCTGACTTTC. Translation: CASSDQSSGANVLTF.

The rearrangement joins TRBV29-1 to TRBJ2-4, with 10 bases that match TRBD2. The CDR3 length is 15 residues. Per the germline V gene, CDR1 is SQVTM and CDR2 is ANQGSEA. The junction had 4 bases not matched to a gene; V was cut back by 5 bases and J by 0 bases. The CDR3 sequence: CSVMTSGLAKNIQYF. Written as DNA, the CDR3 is TGCAGCGTTATGACTAGCGGGTTAGCCAAAAACATTCAGTACTTC.

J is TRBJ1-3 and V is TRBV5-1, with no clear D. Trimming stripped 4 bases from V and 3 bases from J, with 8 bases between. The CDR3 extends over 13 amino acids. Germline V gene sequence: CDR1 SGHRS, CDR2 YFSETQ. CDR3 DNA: TGCGCCAGCAGCCAAGGGTATGGAAACACCATATATTTT. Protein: CASSQGYGNTIYF. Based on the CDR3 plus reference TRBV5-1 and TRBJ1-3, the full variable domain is KAGVTQTPRYLIKTRGQQVTLSCSPISGHRSVSWYQQTPGQGLQFLFEYFSETQRNKGNFPGRFSGRQFSNSRSEMNVSTLELGDSALYLCASSQGYGNTIYFGEGSWLTVV.

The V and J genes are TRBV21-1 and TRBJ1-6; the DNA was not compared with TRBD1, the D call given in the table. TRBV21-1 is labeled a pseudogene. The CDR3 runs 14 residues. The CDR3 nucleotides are TGTGCCAGCCACAGGGTGAGGCTTAATTCACCCCTCCACTTT. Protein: CASHRVRLNSPLHF.

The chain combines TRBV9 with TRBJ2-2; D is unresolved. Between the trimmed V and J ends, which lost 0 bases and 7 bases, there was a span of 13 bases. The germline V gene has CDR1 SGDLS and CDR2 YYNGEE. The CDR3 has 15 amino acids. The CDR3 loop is CASSVAAGRIGELFF. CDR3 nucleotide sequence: TGTGCCAGCAGCGTAGCCGCAGGAAGAATCGGGGAGCTGTTTTTT.

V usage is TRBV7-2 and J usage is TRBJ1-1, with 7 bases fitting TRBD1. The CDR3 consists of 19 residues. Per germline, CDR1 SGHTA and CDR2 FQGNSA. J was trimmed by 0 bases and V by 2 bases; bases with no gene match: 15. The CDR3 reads CASSLRGQGYVQLNTEAFF. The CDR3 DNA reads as TGTGCCAGCAGCTTAAGGGGGCAGGGGTACGTTCAACTGAACACTGAAGCTTTCTTT.

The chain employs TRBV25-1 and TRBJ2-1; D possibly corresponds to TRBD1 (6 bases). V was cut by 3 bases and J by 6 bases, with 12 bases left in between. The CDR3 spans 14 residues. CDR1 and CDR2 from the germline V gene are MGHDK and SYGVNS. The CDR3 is CASSDSGASNEQFF. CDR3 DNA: TGTGCCAGCAGTGATTCAGGGGCGAGCAATGAGCAGTTCTTC.

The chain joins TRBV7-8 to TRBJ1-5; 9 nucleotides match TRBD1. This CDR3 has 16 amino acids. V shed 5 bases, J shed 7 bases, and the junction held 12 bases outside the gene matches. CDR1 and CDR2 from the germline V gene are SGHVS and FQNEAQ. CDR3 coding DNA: TGTGCCAGCAGCCCTGAACAGGGGGCGCTCAGACAGCCCCAGCATTTT. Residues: CASSPEQGALRQPQHF.

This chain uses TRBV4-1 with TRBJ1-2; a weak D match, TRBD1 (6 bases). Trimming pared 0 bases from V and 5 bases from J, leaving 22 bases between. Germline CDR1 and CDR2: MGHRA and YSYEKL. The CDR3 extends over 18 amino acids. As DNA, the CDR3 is TGCGCCAGCAGCCAAGAAAAGTCACTCGGGACACAAGTATATGGCTACACCTTC. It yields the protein CASSQEKSLGTQVYGYTF.

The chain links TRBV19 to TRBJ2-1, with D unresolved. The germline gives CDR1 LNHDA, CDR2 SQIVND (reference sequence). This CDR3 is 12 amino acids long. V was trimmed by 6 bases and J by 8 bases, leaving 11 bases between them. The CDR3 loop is CASSPTWDEQFF. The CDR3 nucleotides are TGTGCCAGTAGCCCCACGTGGGATGAGCAGTTCTTC.

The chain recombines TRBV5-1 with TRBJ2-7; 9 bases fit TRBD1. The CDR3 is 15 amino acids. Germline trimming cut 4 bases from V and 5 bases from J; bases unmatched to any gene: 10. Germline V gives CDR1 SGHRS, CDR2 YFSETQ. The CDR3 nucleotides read TGCGCCAGCAGCGGACAGGGGATAGCAAGGAACGAGCAGTACTTC. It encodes CASSGQGIARNEQYF.

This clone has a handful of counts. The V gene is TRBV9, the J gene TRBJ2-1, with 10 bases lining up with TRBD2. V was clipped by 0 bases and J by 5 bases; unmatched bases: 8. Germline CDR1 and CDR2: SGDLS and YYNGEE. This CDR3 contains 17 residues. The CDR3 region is CASSVGLAGGAHNEQFF. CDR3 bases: TGTGCCAGCAGCGTAGGACTAGCGGGCGGCGCCCACAATGAGCAGTTCTTC. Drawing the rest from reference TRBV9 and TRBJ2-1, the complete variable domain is DSGVTQTPKHLITATGQRVTLRCSPRSGDLSVYWYQQSLDQGLQFLIQYYNGEERAKGNILERFSAQQFPDLHSELNLSSLELGDSALYFCASSVGLAGGAHNEQFFGPGTRLTVL.

CDR3 bases: TGTGCCAGCAGCTTTCGAGGGTGGGAGACCCAGTACTTC. It specifies CASSFRGWETQYF. The chain links TRBV7-2 to TRBJ2-5, with a possible D match to TRBD2 (5 bases). The germline gives CDR1 SGHTA, CDR2 FQGNSA. V lost 3 bases and J 5 bases, leaving 10 bases between the germline ends. The CDR3 length is 13 residues.

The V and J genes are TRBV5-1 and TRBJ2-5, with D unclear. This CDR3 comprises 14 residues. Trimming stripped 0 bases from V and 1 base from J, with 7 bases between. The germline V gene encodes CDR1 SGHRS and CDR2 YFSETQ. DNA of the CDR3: TGCGCCAGCAGCTTGGGACGGAGCCAAGAGACCCAGTACTTC. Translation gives CASSLGRSQETQYF.

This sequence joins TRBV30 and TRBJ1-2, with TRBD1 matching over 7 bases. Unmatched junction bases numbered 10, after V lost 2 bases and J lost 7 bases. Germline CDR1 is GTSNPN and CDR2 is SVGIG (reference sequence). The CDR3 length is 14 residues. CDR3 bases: TGTGCCTGGAGTCCCCAGGGGGTAAAGTCTGGCTACACCTTC. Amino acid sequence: CAWSPQGVKSGYTF.

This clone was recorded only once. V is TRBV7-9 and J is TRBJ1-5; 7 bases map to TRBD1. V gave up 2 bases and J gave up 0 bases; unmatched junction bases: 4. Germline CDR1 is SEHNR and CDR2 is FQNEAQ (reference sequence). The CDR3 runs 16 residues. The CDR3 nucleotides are TGTGCCAGCAGCTTAACCAGGGGGTATAGCAATCAGCCCCAGCATTTT. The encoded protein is CASSLTRGYSNQPQHF.

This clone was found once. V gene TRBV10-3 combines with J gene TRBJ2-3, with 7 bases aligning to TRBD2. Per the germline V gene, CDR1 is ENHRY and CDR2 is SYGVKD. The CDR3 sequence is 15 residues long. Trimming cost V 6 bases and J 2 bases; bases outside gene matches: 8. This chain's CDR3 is CAIRSQTSTTDTQYF. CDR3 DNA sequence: TGTGCCATCAGAAGCCAGACTAGCACCACAGATACGCAGTATTTT.